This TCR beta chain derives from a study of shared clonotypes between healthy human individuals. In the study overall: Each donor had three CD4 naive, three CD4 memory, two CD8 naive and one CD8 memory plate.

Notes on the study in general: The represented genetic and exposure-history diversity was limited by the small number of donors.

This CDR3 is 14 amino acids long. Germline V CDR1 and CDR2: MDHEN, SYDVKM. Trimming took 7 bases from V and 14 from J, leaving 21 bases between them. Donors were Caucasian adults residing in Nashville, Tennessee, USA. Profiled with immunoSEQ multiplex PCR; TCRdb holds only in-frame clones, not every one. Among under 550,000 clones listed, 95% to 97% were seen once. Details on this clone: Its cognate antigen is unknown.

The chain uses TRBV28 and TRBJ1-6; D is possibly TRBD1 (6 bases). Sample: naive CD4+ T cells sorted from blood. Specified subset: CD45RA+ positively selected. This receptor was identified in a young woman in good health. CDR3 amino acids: CASTGQPGLLSLHF. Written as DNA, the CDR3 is TGTGCCAGCACCGGACAGCCCGGGTTATTGTCCCTCCACTTT.